These T cell receptor beta chains were read from a single sample in a study of cytomegalovirus exposure and HLA in healthy donors. TCRdb's copy holds only in-frame clones and misses some; the assay was immunoSEQ multiplex PCR. Found here are approximately 70,000 clones, about two thirds of them singletons; the top ten hold 9% to 14%. Sequencing was done on a sample of PBMCs. All receptors come from a woman in her thirties or forties in good health and CMV-seropositive. CDR3s include the opening cysteine and the closing phenylalanine or tryptophan. Fields, in order: CDR3 DNA, CDR3 protein, J gene, clone size, D gene, V gene. The D gene is left open where the match is weak. Where a row states a size, it is once, few, many or the class of an expanded clone; other rows omit it.

TGTGCCAGCAGCTTTTCGGGTGGTATTGCCTACGAGCAGTACTTC,CASSFSGGIAYEQYF,TRBJ2-7,-,-,TRBV7-9
TGTGCCATCAGTGGTTCAGGGGATAGTAATTTTTCACCCCTCCACTTT,CAISGSGDSNFSPLHF,TRBJ1-6,-,-,TRBV10-3
TGTGCCAGCAGTGAAGCTGACAGGGTGGGCTCCTACGAGCAGTACTTC,CASSEADRVGSYEQYF,TRBJ2-7,-,TRBD1,TRBV6-1
TGTGCCAGCAGTATAACAGGGGCCTACAATGAGCAGTTCTTC,CASSITGAYNEQFF,TRBJ2-1,once,TRBD1,TRBV6-4
TGTGCCAGCAGCGTAGGAGTAGAAAACACCATATATTTT,CASSVGVENTIYF,TRBJ1-3,few,-,TRBV9
TGCGCCAGCAGCCAAGATTTAGAAAATGGCTACACCTTC,CASSQDLENGYTF,TRBJ1-2,-,-,TRBV4-1
TGTGCCAGCAGTGAATTGGGGGGGGACACAGATACGCAGTATTTT,CASSELGGDTDTQYF,TRBJ2-3,-,TRBD2,TRBV2
TGTGCCAGCAGCTACACAGGGGGAACTGGGGCCAACGTCCTGACTTTC,CASSYTGGTGANVLTF,TRBJ2-6,few,TRBD1,TRBV28
TGCGCCAGCAGCTTGGTGACAGCCCGTTCTGGCTACACCTTC,CASSLVTARSGYTF,TRBJ1-2,-,-,TRBV5-1
TGCGCCAGCAGTTTGGAGTCTTCCACCAGGGAAGGCACCTTC,CASSLESSTREGTF,TRBJ1-2,few,-,TRBV5-1
TGTGCCAGCAGTGAACAAGGGGGCACTGAAGCTTTCTTT,CASSEQGGTEAFF,TRBJ1-1,-,-,TRBV2
TGCGCCAGCAGTCAAGGACTAGCGGGGGGCCAAGAGACCCAGTACTTC,CASSQGLAGGQETQYF,TRBJ2-5,few,TRBD2,TRBV23-1
TGCACCAGCAGCCAGGCACGAACCTACGAGCAGTACTTC,CTSSQARTYEQYF,TRBJ2-7,-,-,TRBV1
TGCAGCGCCGGGACAACTTTGGAAGCTTTCTTT,CSAGTTLEAFF,TRBJ1-1,few,-,TRBV29-1
TGTGCCAGCCGGAAAAGCGGGGGGGCCCCCAATGAGCAGTTCTTC,CASRKSGGAPNEQFF,TRBJ2-1,-,TRBD2,TRBV18
TGTGCCAGCAGACATCCGGGGAGTAGCAATCAGCCCCAGCATTTT,CASRHPGSSNQPQHF,TRBJ1-5,-,-,TRBV28
TGTGCCAGCTCCTACGGCGGGGCGAGTCGGGCAGATACGCAGTATTTT,CASSYGGASRADTQYF,TRBJ2-3,-,-,TRBV6-6
TGTGCCAGCAGCTTATCGCACAGTTCCACTGAAGCTTTCTTT,CASSLSHSSTEAFF,TRBJ1-1,few,-,TRBV7-3
TGTGCCAGCAGTTTCACCGGGACTAGCCACAATGAGCAGTTCTTC,CASSFTGTSHNEQFF,TRBJ2-1,-,TRBD2,TRBV27
TGTGCCAGCAGTTTTGAAAGCGGGGGAGGGGAGACCCAGTACTTC,CASSFESGGGETQYF,TRBJ2-5,once,TRBD2,TRBV28
TGTGCCAGAATCCTAGCGGGTTCGGGGCCCACAGATACGCAGTATTTT,CARILAGSGPTDTQYF,TRBJ2-3,once,TRBD2,TRBV9
TGTGCCAGCAGCGTACTAGCGGGGGGGGACAATGAGCAGTTCTTC,CASSVLAGGDNEQFF,TRBJ2-1,-,TRBD2,TRBV9
TGTGCCAGCAGCTTAGGGCGGCTCAACACCATATATTTT,CASSLGRLNTIYF,TRBJ1-3,-,-,TRBV11-2
TGTGCCAGCAGCTCGGGTGGCAGGGGGCCGGGAACTGAAGCTTTCTTT,CASSSGGRGPGTEAFF,TRBJ1-1,-,TRBD1,TRBV5-4
TGTGCCTGGAGCGGGACAGGGATCGGAGGAGAAAAACTGTTTTTT,CAWSGTGIGGEKLFF,TRBJ1-4,-,TRBD1,TRBV30
TGTGCCAGTAGAAACTCGGGTAATCAGCCCCAGCATTTT,CASRNSGNQPQHF,TRBJ1-5,-,-,TRBV19
TGTGCCAGCAGCCCCTTTGGGGGGGGACAGGGGAATTCACCCCTCCACTTT,CASSPFGGGQGNSPLHF,TRBJ1-6,-,TRBD1,TRBV7-3
TGTGCCAGCACCCTGGACAGGGCCTCTGACTATGGCTACACCTTC,CASTLDRASDYGYTF,TRBJ1-2,-,TRBD1,TRBV6-5